This T cell receptor beta chain was profiled in a study of cytomegalovirus exposure and HLA in healthy donors. Study-wide results and caveats: The Asian-associated ancestry cluster reportedly had fewer N-insertions than the roughly 720-donor mean in a later analysis. Researchers reported in a later analysis that a missense DCLRE1C variant was tied to TCR beta V- and J-gene trimming. Likely technical artifact: a cluster of highly shared sequence variants.

Remarks on this clone: Its cognate antigen is unknown.

The CDR3 extends over 14 amino acids. V shed 5 bases and J shed 2 bases, with 10 bases lying between them. Germline CDR1 is MGHDK and CDR2 is SYGVNS. The PCR made use of 60 Vbeta and 13 Jbeta primers. This table comes from immunoSEQ multiplex PCR, and its TCRdb copy is limited to in-frame clones, with some not included. The top ten clones hold about 7% of a sample with about 160,000 clones, 65% to 85% of them seen once. The rearrangement joins TRBV25-1 to TRBJ1-3; the D is unclear. Material for sequencing was PBMCs. This sequence was found in a woman aged 25 to 39 in good health and CMV-seropositive. The CDR3 DNA reads TGTGCCAGCAGTTTTACAGCGGCTGGAAACACCATATATTTT. Its protein product is CASSFTAAGNTIYF.